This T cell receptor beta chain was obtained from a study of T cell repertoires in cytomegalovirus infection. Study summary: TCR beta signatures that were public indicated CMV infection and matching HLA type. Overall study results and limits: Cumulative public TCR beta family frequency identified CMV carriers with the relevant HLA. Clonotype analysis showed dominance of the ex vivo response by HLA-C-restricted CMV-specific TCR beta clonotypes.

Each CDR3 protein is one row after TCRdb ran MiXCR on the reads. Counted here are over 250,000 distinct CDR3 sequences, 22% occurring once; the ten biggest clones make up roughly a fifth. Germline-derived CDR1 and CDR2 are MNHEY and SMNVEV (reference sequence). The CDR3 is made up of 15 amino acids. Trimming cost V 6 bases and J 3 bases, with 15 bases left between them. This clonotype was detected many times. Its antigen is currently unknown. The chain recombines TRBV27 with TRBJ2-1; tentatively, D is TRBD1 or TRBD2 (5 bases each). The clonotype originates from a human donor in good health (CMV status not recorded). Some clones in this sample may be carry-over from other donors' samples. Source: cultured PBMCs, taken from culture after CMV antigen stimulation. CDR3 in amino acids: CASRHRDGVYNEQFF. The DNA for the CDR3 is TGTGCCAGCAGACACCGGGACGGTGTCTACAATGAGCAGTTCTTC.